Sequencing of this T cell receptor (beta chain) was carried out in a study of blood T cell repertoires in COVID-19 (TCRdb year 2020). At the level of the whole study: Collaborator samples came from the United States, Italy and Spain and covered acute and convalescent phases of COVID-19. The prospective study material was composed of cDNA or gDNA derived from T cells, B-cell-depleted T cells, or PBMCs. Subjects who had been exposed to COVID-19, were actively infected with it, or had recovered from it provided the deeply sampled blood TCRbeta repertoires that made up the dataset. The repertoires were released in a freely available public database meant as a resource for research on the immune response to SARS-CoV-2. The samples were drawn from two sources: the first 160 participants of the ongoing ImmuneRACE study, and 950 to 1,500 subjects contributed by 6 global collaborators. Sample metadata almost always included a de-identified subject ID, COVID-19 status, age in years and sex. Where available, HLA class I and class II types were taken from metadata supplied by the sample provider and were not determined by assay-based typing.

Samples from volunteer blood donors who had recovered from COVID-19 were contributed by a second Seattle source. The collaborating institutions used their own protocols to collect whole blood in K2EDTA tubes. For TCRbeta analysis, collaborators shipped samples in one of three forms: frozen whole blood, isolated PBMCs, or DNA extracted from either of those sample types. Results the study describes overall, beyond this receptor: The quantity of clinical and demographic metadata differed by source and by participant and was supplied without curation.

The immunoSEQ Assay, a bias-controlled multiplex PCR, was used to amplify TCRbeta CDR3 regions from genomic DNA. In the paper's pipeline: The number of nucleated cells in each sample was estimated from the amplification of reference gene primers within the assay. To quantify the absolute abundance of each unique TCRbeta CDR3 rearrangement, sequence reads were collapsed and filtered. For each sample, productive Simpson clonality was calculated as the square root of Simpson's diversity index across productive rearrangements. TCRdb carries this immuneACCESS record with in-frame sequences only. Its versions omit some clonotypes, under half of them owing to an unresolved V gene in the studies checked, with the rest unexplained. V, J and clone size reflect that table, while D and trimming were determined from the DNA. The sample table holds about 150,000 clones, of which 75% to 90% were seen once. The ten largest clonotypes hold approximately 40% of the sample.

As concerns this clone: What antigen it recognizes has not been identified. No base qualities exist here, and no much larger clone lies one base off it.

CDR1 MNHEY and CDR2 SVGEGT are derived from the germline V gene. V is shortened by 4 bases, J by 7 bases, and the region joining them spans 9 bases. The CDR3, from cysteine to phenylalanine, totals 12 residues. Only the CDR3 part of the read is kept: 36 bases, read in frame from the first base. Specimen: peripheral blood. This clonotype was sampled from a man between 50 and 59 years old who had recovered from COVID-19. The sequence links TRBV6-2 or TRBV6-3 to TRBJ2-3; the D gene remains uncertain. The sequenced DNA: TGTGCCAGCAGTTCCTCTCCATATACGCAGTATTTT. It specifies CASSSSPYTQYF.